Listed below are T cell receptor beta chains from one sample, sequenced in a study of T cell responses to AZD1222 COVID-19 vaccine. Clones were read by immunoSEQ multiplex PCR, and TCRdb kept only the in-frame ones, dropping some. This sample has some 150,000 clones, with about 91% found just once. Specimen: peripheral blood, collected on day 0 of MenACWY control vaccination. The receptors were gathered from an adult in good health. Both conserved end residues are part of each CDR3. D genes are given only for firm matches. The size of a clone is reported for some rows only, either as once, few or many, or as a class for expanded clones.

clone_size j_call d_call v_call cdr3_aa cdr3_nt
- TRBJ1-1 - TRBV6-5 CASSYGGTVTEAFF TGTGCCAGCAGTTACGGGGGGACTGTCACTGAAGCTTTCTTT
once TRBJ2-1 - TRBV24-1 CATSDPGTDSYNEQFF TGTGCCACCAGTGACCCCGGGACGGACTCCTACAATGAGCAGTTCTTC
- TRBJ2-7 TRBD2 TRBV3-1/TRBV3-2 CASSQMTSGGGEQYF TGTGCCAGCAGCCAAATGACTAGCGGGGGCGGCGAGCAGTACTTC
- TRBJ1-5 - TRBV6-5 CASSYQAAGPQHF TGTGCCAGCAGTTACCAGGCCGCGGGGCCCCAGCATTTT
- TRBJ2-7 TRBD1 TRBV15 CATGPGQGTYEQYF TGTGCCACCGGCCCGGGACAGGGGACCTACGAGCAGTACTTC
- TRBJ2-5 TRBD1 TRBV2 CASSGVWGQGEETQYF TGTGCCAGCAGCGGTGTTTGGGGACAGGGGGAGGAGACCCAGTACTTC
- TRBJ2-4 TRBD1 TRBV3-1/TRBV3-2 CASSQGTGRDIQYF TGTGCCAGCAGCCAGGGGACAGGGCGTGACATTCAGTACTTC
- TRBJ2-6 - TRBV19 CASTKWGSSGANVLTF TGTGCCAGCACAAAGTGGGGATCCTCTGGGGCCAACGTCCTGACTTTC
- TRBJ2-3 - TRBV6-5 CASRWGYTQYF TGTGCCAGCAGGTGGGGATATACGCAGTATTTT
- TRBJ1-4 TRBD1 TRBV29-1 CSVADRAGEKLFF TGCAGCGTTGCGGACAGGGCGGGTGAAAAACTGTTTTTT
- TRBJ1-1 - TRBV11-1 CASSLGAENTEAFF TGTGCCAGCAGCTTGGGAGCAGAGAACACTGAAGCTTTCTTT
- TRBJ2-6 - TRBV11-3 CASSRRGLGSGANVLTF TGTGCCAGCAGCCGCCGTGGCCTAGGCTCTGGGGCCAACGTCCTGACTTTC
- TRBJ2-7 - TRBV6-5 CASRRFRDHEQYF TGTGCCAGCAGACGATTCAGGGACCACGAGCAGTACTTC
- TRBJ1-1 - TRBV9 CASSASRGTEAFF TGTGCCAGCAGCGCCTCTAGGGGCACTGAAGCTTTCTTT
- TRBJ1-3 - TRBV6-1 CASSDGSRGDTIYF TGTGCCAGCAGTGACGGATCAAGGGGAGACACCATATATTTT
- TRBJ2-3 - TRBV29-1 CSWTSGGATDTQYF TGCTCCTGGACTTCGGGGGGCGCCACAGATACGCAGTATTTT
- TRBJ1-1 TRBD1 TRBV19 CASIAQGAQVTEAFF TGTGCCAGTATTGCCCAGGGGGCTCAGGTTACTGAAGCTTTCTTT
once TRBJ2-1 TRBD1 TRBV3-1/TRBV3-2 CASSQGQVYNEQFF TGTGCCAGCAGCCAGGGACAGGTATACAATGAGCAGTTCTTC
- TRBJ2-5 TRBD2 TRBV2 CASFLRLAGVEETQYF TGTGCCAGCTTCCTGCGACTAGCGGGAGTTGAAGAGACCCAGTACTTC
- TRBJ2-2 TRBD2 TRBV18 CASSPRSAGGAGELFF TGTGCCAGCTCTCCGCGGTCAGCGGGAGGGGCCGGGGAGCTGTTTTTT
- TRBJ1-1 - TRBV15 CATSRFEQGLDTEAFF TGTGCCACCAGCAGGTTCGAACAGGGTTTGGACACTGAAGCTTTCTTT
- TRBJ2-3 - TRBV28 CASSLVHTSSTDTQYF TGTGCCAGCAGTTTAGTTCATACTTCTAGCACAGATACGCAGTATTTT
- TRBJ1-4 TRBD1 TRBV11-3 CASSLDPRQGREKLFF TGTGCCAGCAGCTTAGATCCTAGACAGGGGCGCGAAAAACTGTTTTTT
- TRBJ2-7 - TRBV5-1 CASSLGTTDYEQYF TGCGCCAGCAGCTTGGGGACAACAGACTACGAGCAGTACTTC
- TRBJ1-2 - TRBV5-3 CARKSGPCNGYTF TGTGCCAGAAAATCGGGACCGTGTAATGGCTACACCTTC
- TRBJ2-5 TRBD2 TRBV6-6 CASKAFSGSGETQYF TGTGCCAGCAAGGCCTTTAGCGGGAGTGGGGAGACCCAGTACTTC
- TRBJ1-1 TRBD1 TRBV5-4 CASSPPRQGSTEAFF TGTGCCAGCAGCCCTCCTAGACAGGGAAGCACTGAAGCTTTCTTT
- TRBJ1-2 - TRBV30 CAWSVKASNKDTF TGTGCCTGGAGTGTAAAGGCCAGCAATAAGGACACCTTC
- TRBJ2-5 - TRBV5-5 CASSAGGNQETQYF TGTGCCAGCAGCGCCGGGGGAAATCAAGAGACCCAGTACTTC
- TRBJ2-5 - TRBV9 CASSSTSGETQYF TGTGCCAGCAGCTCTACCAGCGGGGAGACCCAGTACTTC
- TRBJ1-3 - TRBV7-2 CASSLVGGRGNTIYF TGTGCCAGCAGCTTAGTTGGGGGGAGAGGAAACACCATATATTTT
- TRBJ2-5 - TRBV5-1 CASSLGPQGRTTQTHQETQYF TGCGCCAGCAGCTTGGGGCCCCAGGGGCGAACTACACAAACACATCAAGAGACCCAGTACTTC
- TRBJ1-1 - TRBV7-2 CASSLVRDTEAFF TGTGCCAGCAGCTTAGTTCGGGACACTGAAGCTTTCTTT
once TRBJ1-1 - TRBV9 CASSGDPGTNTEAFF TGTGCCAGCAGCGGTGATCCCGGGACGAACACTGAAGCTTTCTTT
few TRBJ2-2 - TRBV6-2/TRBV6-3 CASSTNTGELFF TGTGCCAGCAGCACGAACACCGGGGAGCTGTTTTTT
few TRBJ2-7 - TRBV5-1 CASSLNEGYEQYF TGCGCCAGCAGCTTGAACGAGGGGTACGAGCAGTACTTC
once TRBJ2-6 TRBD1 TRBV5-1 CASSSGQGSSGANVLTF TGCGCCAGCAGCTCCGGACAGGGCTCCTCTGGGGCCAACGTCCTGACTTTC
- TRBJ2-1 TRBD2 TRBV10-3 CATGVLAGGLGFINEQFF TGTGCCACCGGGGTACTGGCGGGAGGGCTCGGTTTCATCAATGAGCAGTTCTTC
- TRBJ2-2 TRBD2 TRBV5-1 CASSSIAGPNTGELFF TGCGCCAGCAGCTCCATAGCGGGACCGAACACCGGGGAGCTGTTTTTT
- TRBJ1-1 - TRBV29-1 CSVVLTAEAFF TGCAGCGTTGTATTAACAGCTGAAGCTTTCTTT
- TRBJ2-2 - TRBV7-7 CASSLAIQGITGTGELFF TGTGCCAGCAGCTTAGCCATACAGGGAATTACGGGCACCGGGGAGCTGTTTTTT
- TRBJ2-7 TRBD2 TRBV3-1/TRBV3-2 CASSQVGGRGHYEQYF TGTGCCAGCAGCCAAGTCGGCGGGAGGGGCCATTACGAGCAGTACTTC